Listed below are T cell receptor beta chains from one sample, sequenced in a study of cytomegalovirus exposure and HLA in healthy donors. Here immunoSEQ multiplex PCR was the method, and the copy in TCRdb shows in-frame clones only, minus some. The table shows under 100,000 clones, with 80% to 85% occurring only once. The specimen was PBMCs. The receptor set was obtained from a woman between 18 and 29 years old in good health and CMV-seropositive. The CDR3 runs from the conserved cysteine through the conserved F or W. Fields, in order: clone size, V gene, D gene, J gene, CDR3 protein, CDR3 DNA. A D gene is named only where the DNA matches it firmly. Size values are once, few and many counts, or a class for expanded clones, and some rows have none.

clone size: -
V gene: TRBV7-2
D gene: -
J gene: TRBJ2-3
CDR3 protein: CASRVSIFTDTQYF
CDR3 DNA: TGTGCCAGCCGGGTGTCTATCTTCACAGATACGCAGTATTTT

clone size: -
V gene: TRBV10-1
D gene: -
J gene: TRBJ1-1
CDR3 protein: CASSESAGDKTEAFF
CDR3 DNA: TGCGCCAGCAGTGAATCTGCGGGAGATAAAACTGAAGCTTTCTTT

clone size: -
V gene: TRBV7-6
D gene: -
J gene: TRBJ2-7
CDR3 protein: CASSLAAFSGGDEQYF
CDR3 DNA: TGTGCCAGCAGCTTAGCGGCCTTTAGCGGAGGGGACGAGCAGTACTTC

clone size: once
V gene: TRBV4-2
D gene: TRBD2
J gene: TRBJ2-1
CDR3 protein: CASSVPERGEVNEQFF
CDR3 DNA: TGTGCCAGCAGCGTACCCGAGCGGGGGGAGGTTAATGAGCAGTTCTTC

clone size: -
V gene: TRBV5-1
D gene: -
J gene: TRBJ1-2
CDR3 protein: CASSLGTARGNYGYTF
CDR3 DNA: TGCGCCAGCAGCTTGGGGACGGCTAGGGGTAACTATGGCTACACCTTC

clone size: -
V gene: TRBV7-2
D gene: TRBD2
J gene: TRBJ2-7
CDR3 protein: CASSLQRGGMKYEQYF
CDR3 DNA: TGTGCCAGCAGCTTACAGCGGGGGGGTATGAAGTACGAGCAGTACTTC

clone size: -
V gene: TRBV10-2
D gene: TRBD2
J gene: TRBJ2-3
CDR3 protein: CASSPLADTQYF
CDR3 DNA: TGCGCCAGCAGCCCACTAGCGGATACGCAGTATTTT

clone size: -
V gene: TRBV10-1
D gene: TRBD1
J gene: TRBJ1-1
CDR3 protein: CASSVGTGTEAFF
CDR3 DNA: TGCGCCAGCAGTGTTGGGACAGGCACTGAAGCTTTCTTT

clone size: -
V gene: TRBV20-1
D gene: -
J gene: TRBJ1-4
CDR3 protein: CSAPSVEKLFF
CDR3 DNA: TGCAGTGCGCCCTCGGTTGAAAAACTGTTTTTT

clone size: -
V gene: TRBV11-2
D gene: -
J gene: TRBJ2-3
CDR3 protein: CASSRYTDTQYF
CDR3 DNA: TGTGCCAGCAGTCGGTATACAGATACGCAGTATTTT

clone size: -
V gene: TRBV27
D gene: -
J gene: TRBJ2-5
CDR3 protein: CASSLLFRETQYF
CDR3 DNA: TGTGCCAGCAGTTTACTGTTTCGGGAGACCCAGTACTTC

clone size: -
V gene: TRBV18
D gene: TRBD2
J gene: TRBJ2-3
CDR3 protein: CASSPTPIAGGLTDTQYF
CDR3 DNA: TGTGCCAGCTCACCCACACCCATAGCGGGGGGGCTGACAGATACGCAGTATTTT

clone size: -
V gene: TRBV7-7
D gene: TRBD2
J gene: TRBJ2-1
CDR3 protein: CASSLDRGGGNEQFF
CDR3 DNA: TGTGCCAGCAGCTTAGATCGGGGGGGCGGCAATGAGCAGTTCTTC

clone size: -
V gene: TRBV28
D gene: TRBD2
J gene: TRBJ2-2
CDR3 protein: CASSQGTSAGELFF
CDR3 DNA: TGTGCCAGCAGTCAAGGGACTAGCGCCGGGGAGCTGTTTTTT

clone size: once
V gene: TRBV28
D gene: -
J gene: TRBJ1-2
CDR3 protein: CASSLPGHQLVYGYTF
CDR3 DNA: TGTGCCAGCAGTTTACCGGGACACCAGTTGGTCTATGGCTACACCTTC

clone size: -
V gene: TRBV7-9
D gene: TRBD2
J gene: TRBJ2-7
CDR3 protein: CASSFSGGVPYEQYF
CDR3 DNA: TGTGCCAGCAGCTTTAGCGGGGGCGTCCCCTACGAGCAGTACTTC

clone size: -
V gene: TRBV6-4
D gene: -
J gene: TRBJ2-1
CDR3 protein: CASSDTSRGTEQFF
CDR3 DNA: TGTGCCAGCAGTGACACGTCTAGGGGCACTGAGCAGTTCTTC

clone size: -
V gene: TRBV5-5
D gene: TRBD2
J gene: TRBJ2-7
CDR3 protein: CASSPEGLAGTTYEQYF
CDR3 DNA: TGTGCCAGCAGCCCTGAAGGACTAGCGGGGACTACCTACGAGCAGTACTTC

clone size: -
V gene: TRBV27
D gene: -
J gene: TRBJ1-1
CDR3 protein: CASSLTGPGAEAFF
CDR3 DNA: TGTGCCAGCAGTTTAACAGGCCCGGGGGCTGAAGCTTTCTTT

clone size: -
V gene: TRBV7-2
D gene: -
J gene: TRBJ2-1
CDR3 protein: CASSLGLGHYNEQFF
CDR3 DNA: TGTGCCAGCAGCTTAGGCCTAGGTCACTACAATGAGCAGTTCTTC

clone size: -
V gene: TRBV29-1
D gene: TRBD1
J gene: TRBJ2-1
CDR3 protein: CSVEDRRGLFSRWEQFF
CDR3 DNA: TGCAGCGTTGAAGATCGCAGGGGGCTGTTTTCGCGCTGGGAGCAGTTCTTC

clone size: -
V gene: TRBV30
D gene: -
J gene: TRBJ1-4
CDR3 protein: CAWSVQGSVNEKLFF
CDR3 DNA: TGTGCCTGGAGTGTACAGGGTTCAGTTAATGAAAAACTGTTTTTT

clone size: -
V gene: TRBV7-6
D gene: -
J gene: TRBJ2-1
CDR3 protein: CARKTTWTVTDNEQFF
CDR3 DNA: TGTGCCAGGAAAACGACATGGACAGTAACTGACAATGAGCAGTTCTTC

clone size: -
V gene: TRBV11-2
D gene: -
J gene: TRBJ1-2
CDR3 protein: CASSLAGGGYTF
CDR3 DNA: TGTGCCAGCAGCTTAGCCGGAGGCGGCTACACCTTC

clone size: -
V gene: TRBV2
D gene: -
J gene: TRBJ2-5
CDR3 protein: CASSWSPARETQYF
CDR3 DNA: TGTGCCAGCAGTTGGTCGCCAGCGAGGGAGACCCAGTACTTC

clone size: -
V gene: TRBV28
D gene: -
J gene: TRBJ1-2
CDR3 protein: CASSLSRHDYGYTF
CDR3 DNA: TGTGCCAGCAGTTTATCGCGACATGATTATGGCTACACCTTC

clone size: -
V gene: TRBV5-1
D gene: -
J gene: TRBJ1-2
CDR3 protein: CASSLDTGTLNYGYTF
CDR3 DNA: TGCGCCAGCAGCTTGGACACCGGGACACTAAACTATGGCTACACCTTC

clone size: -
V gene: TRBV28
D gene: -
J gene: TRBJ1-5
CDR3 protein: CASSSTLRQPQHF
CDR3 DNA: TGTGCCAGCAGTTCCACGTTACGGCAGCCCCAGCATTTT

clone size: -
V gene: TRBV7-9
D gene: -
J gene: TRBJ1-1
CDR3 protein: CASSAVNTEAFF
CDR3 DNA: TGTGCCAGCAGCGCGGTGAACACTGAAGCTTTCTTT

clone size: -
V gene: TRBV29-1
D gene: TRBD1
J gene: TRBJ2-7
CDR3 protein: CSVEGGQGLSYEQYF
CDR3 DNA: TGCAGCGTTGAAGGGGGACAGGGCCTCTCCTACGAGCAGTACTTC

clone size: -
V gene: TRBV18
D gene: -
J gene: TRBJ2-7
CDR3 protein: CASSPTAASVPYEQYF
CDR3 DNA: TGTGCCAGCTCACCCACTGCCGCTAGCGTCCCCTACGAGCAGTACTTC

clone size: -
V gene: TRBV2
D gene: -
J gene: TRBJ1-2
CDR3 protein: CASSETPEWGGAGYGYTF
CDR3 DNA: TGTGCCAGCAGTGAGACCCCCGAGTGGGGGGGCGCGGGCTATGGCTACACCTTC

clone size: -
V gene: TRBV27
D gene: TRBD1
J gene: TRBJ2-4
CDR3 protein: CASSPGYRGRVAKNIQYF
CDR3 DNA: TGTGCCAGCAGCCCAGGGTACAGGGGGCGCGTTGCCAAAAACATTCAGTACTTC

clone size: -
V gene: TRBV10-2
D gene: TRBD1
J gene: TRBJ1-4
CDR3 protein: CASRRDRSEKLFF
CDR3 DNA: TGCGCCAGCAGACGGGACAGGTCTGAAAAACTGTTTTTT

clone size: -
V gene: TRBV4-2
D gene: -
J gene: TRBJ1-2
CDR3 protein: CASSQDLAANYGYTF
CDR3 DNA: TGTGCCAGCAGCCAAGATCTGGCAGCTAACTATGGCTACACCTTC

clone size: -
V gene: TRBV15
D gene: TRBD1
J gene: TRBJ1-3
CDR3 protein: CATKTGDGNTIYF
CDR3 DNA: TGTGCCACCAAAACAGGGGATGGAAACACCATATATTTT

clone size: -
V gene: TRBV27
D gene: -
J gene: TRBJ2-2
CDR3 protein: CATGVLRQNTGELFF
CDR3 DNA: TGTGCCACGGGGGTCCTCAGGCAGAACACCGGGGAGCTGTTTTTT

clone size: -
V gene: TRBV5-1
D gene: TRBD1
J gene: TRBJ2-5
CDR3 protein: CASSRGQGQETQYF
CDR3 DNA: TGCGCCAGCAGCCGGGGACAGGGCCAAGAGACCCAGTACTTC

clone size: -
V gene: TRBV18
D gene: TRBD1
J gene: TRBJ1-6
CDR3 protein: CASSPRQGAQYNSPLHF
CDR3 DNA: TGTGCCAGCTCACCAAGACAGGGGGCCCAGTATAATTCACCCCTCCACTTT

clone size: once
V gene: TRBV7-2
D gene: -
J gene: TRBJ1-3
CDR3 protein: CASRSPGISGNTIYF
CDR3 DNA: TGTGCCAGCAGGTCCCCAGGAATCTCTGGAAACACCATATATTTT

clone size: -
V gene: TRBV6-5
D gene: -
J gene: TRBJ2-7
CDR3 protein: CASSAFRVPSYEQYF
CDR3 DNA: TGTGCCAGCAGTGCTTTCAGGGTCCCCTCCTACGAGCAGTACTTC

clone size: -
V gene: TRBV4-2
D gene: -
J gene: TRBJ2-7
CDR3 protein: CASSQSGQSSYEQYF
CDR3 DNA: TGTGCCAGCAGCCAATCCGGACAGAGCTCCTACGAGCAGTACTTC

clone size: -
V gene: TRBV12-2
D gene: -
J gene: TRBJ1-6
CDR3 protein: CASRLGTGSSYNSPLHF
CDR3 DNA: TGTGCAAGTCGCTTAGGGACAGGGAGCTCCTATAATTCACCCCTCCACTTT

clone size: few
V gene: TRBV10-3
D gene: -
J gene: TRBJ2-7
CDR3 protein: CAISGRGIYEQYF
CDR3 DNA: TGTGCCATCAGTGGGAGGGGTATCTACGAGCAGTACTTC

clone size: -
V gene: TRBV6-5
D gene: -
J gene: TRBJ2-3
CDR3 protein: CASRPGDRTDTQYF
CDR3 DNA: TGTGCCAGCAGGCCGGGGGATCGCACAGATACGCAGTATTTT

clone size: -
V gene: TRBV28
D gene: TRBD1
J gene: TRBJ1-1
CDR3 protein: CASSLPHGQGGTEAFF
CDR3 DNA: TGTGCCAGCAGTTTACCCCACGGACAGGGGGGAACTGAAGCTTTCTTT

clone size: once
V gene: TRBV4-2
D gene: TRBD1
J gene: TRBJ2-1
CDR3 protein: CASSQAPGQGNEQFF
CDR3 DNA: TGTGCCAGCAGCCAAGCCCCGGGACAGGGCAATGAGCAGTTCTTC